This T cell receptor (beta chain) was captured in a study of blood T cells in healthy people across ages. General study results and limits: Diversity figures based on one million T cells were deemed too low. The percentage of naive T cells correlated strongly with TCR beta diversity.

This clonotype turned up a few times. The target antigen is unknown. Each individual donor underwent a draw of ten milliliters of peripheral blood. A second PCR of about 7 to 12 cycles used a sample-barcoded 5' primer and a J-beta primer mix. Each CDR3 protein is one row after TCRdb ran MiXCR on the 5' RACE reads. The sample records 800,000 to 1,300,000 distinct CDR3 sequences, about 25% being singletons. In germline, CDR1 is LNHDA, CDR2 SQIVND (reference sequence). The CDR3 has 13 residues. Trimming stripped 4 bases from V and 8 bases from J, with 12 bases between. This sample was also put to use in a study of T cells of mothers and their children. From that paper: With unrelated pairs as the comparison, related mother-child pairs had a slightly higher overlap that was not significant.

This sequence was found in a girl aged 2 to 10 in good health. V and J are TRBV19 and TRBJ2-4, with D perhaps matching TRBD1 (6 bases). Sequenced material: blood. The CDR3 DNA reads TGTGCCAGTAGTAGAACAGGGTGGGACATTCAGTACTTC. It encodes CASSRTGWDIQYF.